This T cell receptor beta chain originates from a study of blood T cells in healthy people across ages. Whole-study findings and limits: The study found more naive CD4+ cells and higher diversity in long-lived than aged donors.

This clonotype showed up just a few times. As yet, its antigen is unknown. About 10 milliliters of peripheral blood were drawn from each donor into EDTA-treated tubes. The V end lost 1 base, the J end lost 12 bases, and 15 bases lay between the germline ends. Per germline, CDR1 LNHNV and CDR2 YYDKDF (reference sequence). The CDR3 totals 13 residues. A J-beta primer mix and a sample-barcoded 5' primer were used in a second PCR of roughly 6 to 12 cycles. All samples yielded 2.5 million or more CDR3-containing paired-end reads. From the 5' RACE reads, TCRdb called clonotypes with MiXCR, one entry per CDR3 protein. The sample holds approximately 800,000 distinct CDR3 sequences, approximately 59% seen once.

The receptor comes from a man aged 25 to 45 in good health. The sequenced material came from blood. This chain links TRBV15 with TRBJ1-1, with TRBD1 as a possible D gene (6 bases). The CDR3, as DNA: TGTGCCACCAGCAGAGTGGGGGGGACAAGAACTTTCTTT. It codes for CATSRVGGTRTFF.